This T cell receptor (beta chain) stems from a study of Graves' ophthalmopathy and Graves' hyperthyroidism. Study results and caveats: Detection in blood was also observed for most expanded thyroid clonotypes above 0.001 frequency. Sensitivity of approximately 88% and specificity of less than 82% were achieved when a 13-signature model separated ophthalmopathy from stable hyperthyroidism.

Other autoimmune diseases, uncontrolled infections, pregnancy and lactation each led to patient exclusion. PBMCs had their origin in fresh peripheral blood (about 10 ml). The CDR3 extends over 15 amino acids. Germline-derived CDR1 and CDR2 are SGHVS and FNYEAQ. Researchers took RNA transcripts and amplified TCR beta CDR3 regions from them. First-round RT-PCR relied on HTBI primers, and a second-round multiplex PCR came next. MiXCR, run by TCRdb on the multiplex PCR reads, gives a single entry per CDR3 protein. This sample has almost 750,000 distinct CDR3 sequences; approximately 40% occur once, and the top ten carry 40% to 45%. Comments on this clonotype: Its antigen is not known. The germline gene is not matched at one end of the junction; a read error may be the cause.

V is TRBV7-6 and J is TRBJ2-5; 7 nucleotides match TRBD2. The sequence came from an adult man with Graves' ophthalmopathy. The sequenced sample was peripheral blood. In DNA, the CDR3 is TGTGCCAGCATCTTAAGCGGGGAGATCCAAGAGACCCAGTACTTC. Protein: CASILSGEIQETQYF.